This is a list of T cell receptor beta chains from one sample in a study of shared clonotypes between healthy human individuals. Sequenced by immunoSEQ multiplex PCR; TCRdb stores in-frame clones only, minus some. This repertoire shows 640,000 or so clones, about three quarters found once; its top ten account for around 1.8%. The sample taken for sequencing was memory CD4+ T cells sorted from blood. These TCRs come from a woman in her 30s in good health. Each CDR3 is given with its conserved first and last residue. D genes are given only for firm matches. Size is omitted from some rows. Given values are once, few, many or a class for expanded clones.

V gene	clone size	J gene	D gene	CDR3 protein	CDR3 DNA
TRBV6-5	-	TRBJ2-1	-	CASIGGDEQFF	TGTGCCAGCATTGGGGGAGATGAGCAGTTCTTC
TRBV5-1	-	TRBJ1-1	-	CASSLAAGNTEAFF	TGCGCCAGCAGCTTGGCAGCGGGGAACACTGAAGCTTTCTTT
TRBV11-2	-	TRBJ2-5	-	CASSRTVQETQYF	TGTGCCAGCAGCCGGACGGTTCAAGAGACCCAGTACTTC
TRBV10-3	-	TRBJ2-7	TRBD2	CAISGSKTTSGAGVGEQYF	TGTGCCATCAGTGGTAGTAAGACGACTAGCGGGGCGGGAGTTGGCGAGCAGTACTTC
TRBV5-1	few	TRBJ2-1	-	CASSLDRGSASSYNEQFF	TGCGCCAGCAGCTTGGACCGGGGGAGCGCTAGCTCCTACAATGAGCAGTTCTTC
TRBV9	-	TRBJ2-7	TRBD1	CASSVGQGAYEQYF	TGTGCCAGCAGCGTAGGACAGGGGGCCTACGAGCAGTACTTC
TRBV10-3	-	TRBJ1-1	-	CAISREGTEAFF	TGTGCCATCAGCAGGGAGGGCACTGAAGCTTTCTTT
TRBV4-1	-	TRBJ1-4	TRBD1	CASSQVGTENEKLFF	TGCGCCAGCAGCCAAGTTGGGACAGAAAATGAAAAACTGTTTTTT
TRBV21-1	few	TRBJ1-1	-	CASSNYYQIQGRMNTEAFF	TGTGCCAGCAGCAATTACTACCAAATACAGGGGAGGATGAACACTGAAGCTTTCTTT
TRBV5-1	once	TRBJ2-3	-	CASSSGHSTSTDTQYF	TGCGCCAGCAGCTCCGGACATTCGACATCCACAGATACGCAGTATTTT
TRBV11-2	-	TRBJ2-7	-	CASSPKYEQYF	TGTGCCAGCAGCCCCAAATACGAGCAGTACTTC
TRBV4-1	once	TRBJ2-5	-	CASSRLGGSNQETQYF	TGCGCCAGCAGCCGCCTAGGGGGGAGTAACCAAGAGACCCAGTACTTC
TRBV19	-	TRBJ2-4	-	CASSMVVAKNIQYF	TGTGCCAGTAGTATGGTGGTGGCCAAAAACATTCAGTACTTC
TRBV7-2	few	TRBJ1-1	-	CASSSSGYTEAFF	TGTGCCAGCAGCTCCTCAGGGTACACTGAAGCTTTCTTT